The TCR beta chain under discussion was sequenced for a study of identical twins (dated by TCRdb to 2016 to 2018). Broadly, across the study: TCR alpha and beta repertoires from monozygotic twins, unrelated adults of various ages and cord blood were deep-sequenced to test whether fetal clonotypes persist. To rule out contamination, replicate twin experiments were performed at different times with different library preparation protocols. Study-wide findings and limitations: Conclusions relied on cross-sectional statistical analysis, since the same donors could not be followed over many years. Fewer insertions were carried by abundant cord blood beta clonotypes, a similar but weaker trend appeared in young adult naive repertoires, and no such trend appeared in memory repertoires. Compared with coincidental sharing between unrelated individuals, an excess of low generation-probability sequences was observed among out-of-frame TCR alpha sequences shared between twins. Invariant T cells such as MAIT and iNKT could partly confound zero-insertion analyses, although diverse VJ usage argued against such confounding for most clonotypes. Out-of-frame TCR alpha sharing in monozygotic twins was systematically underestimated by recombination models, whereas sharing between unrelated individuals was in agreement with the recombination models. The excess sharing between twins in beta out-of-frame sequences was weaker because fewer shared sequences reduced the signal-to-noise ratio.

Relative to germline, V is missing 7 bases and J is missing 0 bases, with 9 bases of the junction outside any gene match. CDR1 and CDR2 (SGHRS, YFSETQ) derive from the germline V gene. The CDR3 contains 15 residues, cysteine and phenylalanine counted. Of all the DNA, just the CDR3 is kept, 45 bases in frame from base 1. This clonotype was counted only a few times. This receptor's antigen is unknown. Base quality data are lacking; no much larger clone is found one base away. Preparation of the library involved 5' RACE. Sequencer: Illumina HiSeq 2000. Template switching added a universal primer binding site, and the final cDNA carried a unique molecular identifier that allowed TCR cDNA molecules to be counted accurately. Specific primers in the conserved constant-segment region were used to synthesize first-strand cDNA for the TCR alpha and beta chains. Each cDNA library was double barcoded, with a SMART-Mk sample barcode plus Illumina barcodes, to control for contamination. TruSeq adapter sequences, together with Illumina sample barcodes, were added in two successive PCR steps. Sequencing of the TCR alpha and beta cDNA libraries was done on the Illumina HiSeq platform using custom primers. Per the source publication's procedure: MiGEC processed the raw reads to extract unique molecular identifiers, while MiXCR was used to determine the CDR3 positions. Recombination models were inferred per individual with the repgenHMM and IGoR tools using an EM algorithm. Shared clonotype analysis was performed with the tcR package in R, normalizing sharing by the product of cloneset sizes. To study raw recombination without the effects of thymic and clonal selection, out-of-frame nonproductive sequences were analyzed. TCRdb redid the processing of the public reads, applying fastp at Q25 and MiXCR, and retained in-frame beta chains. Rows merge per CDR3 protein into single entries with the most common DNA and genes. The V and J calls were determined by TCRdb, not by the authors. The sample table shows 500,000 to 650,000 distinct CDR3 sequences, and around 22% are seen once. The ten largest clones represent about 0.48% of the sample.

Every donor was a healthy Caucasian. The twin cohort consisted of three pairs of female monozygotic twins, all aged about 18 to 29 years. CD4+ and CD8+ T cell populations were isolated with positive isolation kits from Invitrogen. These same records also appear under a second study, on yellow fever vaccine responses in identical twins. The second investigation adds: The T cell response to vaccination in identical twins was reported by the authors to appear partly convergent and partly personalized. In the study, vaccine-responding T cell clones were precisely tracked in identical twins.

The source is a woman under 30 in good health. Sequencing was done on a sample of CD4+ T cells sorted from blood. The chain is assembled from TRBV5-1 and TRBJ1-1, with 7 bases aligning to TRBD1. The bases are TGCGCCAGCCAAAGGCCCGGGACAGTGAACACTGAAGCTTTCTTT. Translated, this gives CASQRPGTVNTEAFF.